This TCR beta chain was sequenced for a study of T cells after yellow fever vaccination. Study-wide points: Overall, a small share of clonotypes was seen in both CD4 and CD8 compartments.

The TCR cDNA carried a universal primer site and UMIs from 5'RACE template switching. TCRdb redid the calling of the 5' RACE reads with MiXCR, one entry per CDR3 protein. The table lists roughly 340,000 distinct CDR3 sequences, approximately 9% of them singletons, with about a sixth in the top ten. The CDR3 is made up of 14 amino acids. Looked up from germline, CDR1 is LNHDA and CDR2 is SQIVND (reference sequence). V was trimmed by 3 bases and J by 6 bases, leaving 13 bases between them. With regard to this clonotype: No antigen is known for it.

This TCR was sampled from a man younger than 35 who received the YFV17D yellow fever vaccine. The specimen comprised PBMCs, sampled on the day of the first yellow fever vaccination. The chain combines TRBV19 with TRBJ2-3; D perhaps matches TRBD1 (6 bases). The CDR3 reads CASSIWNGQDTQYF. Written as DNA, the CDR3 is TGTGCCAGTAGTATTTGGAACGGACAGGATACGCAGTATTTT.